The T cell receptor beta chain under discussion was sequenced for a study of blood T cell repertoires in COVID-19. Study background: Whether acute or convalescent, the COVID-19 samples came from the United States, Italy and Spain. In each case, the material was cDNA or gDNA derived from T cells, B-cell-depleted T cells, or PBMCs.

CDR3 size: 16 residues. Germline V gene lookup returns CDR1 SGHVS and CDR2 FNYEAQ. V lost 4 bases, J lost 2 bases, and 15 bases lay in between. In the original processing: Estimates of nucleated cell counts were drawn from the amplification of reference gene primers. Here immunoSEQ multiplex PCR was the method, and the copy in TCRdb shows in-frame clones only, minus some. That table furnishes V, J and clone size, whereas the DNA furnished D and trimming. Of tens of thousands of clones listed, 81% are singletons. The sequence derives from a man older than 75 with active or convalescent COVID-19. The specimen was peripheral blood. This rearrangement joins TRBV7-6 to TRBJ2-1; D gene ambiguous. This CDR3 is CASSSLPVFPYNEQFF. The CDR3 DNA is TGTGCCAGCAGCTCGCTCCCGGTTTTCCCCTACAATGAGCAGTTCTTC.